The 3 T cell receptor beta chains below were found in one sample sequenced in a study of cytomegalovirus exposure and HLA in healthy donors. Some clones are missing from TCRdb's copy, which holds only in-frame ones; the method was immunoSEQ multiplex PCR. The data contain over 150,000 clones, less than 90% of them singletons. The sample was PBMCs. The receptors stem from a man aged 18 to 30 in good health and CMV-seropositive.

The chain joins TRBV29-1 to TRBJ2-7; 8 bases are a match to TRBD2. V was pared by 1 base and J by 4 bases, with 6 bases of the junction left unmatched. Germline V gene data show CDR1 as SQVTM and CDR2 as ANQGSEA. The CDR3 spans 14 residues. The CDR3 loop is CSVEGSSGGYEQYF. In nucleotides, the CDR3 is TGCAGCGTTGAAGGTTCCAGCGGGGGTTACGAGCAGTACTTC.

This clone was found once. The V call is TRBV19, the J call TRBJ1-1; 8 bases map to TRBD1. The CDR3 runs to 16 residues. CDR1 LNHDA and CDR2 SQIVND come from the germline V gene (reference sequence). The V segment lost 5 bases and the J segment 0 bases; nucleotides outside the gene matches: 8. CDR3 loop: CASSSGDRRMNTEAFF. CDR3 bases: TGTGCCAGTAGTTCTGGGGACAGGCGCATGAACACTGAAGCTTTCTTT.

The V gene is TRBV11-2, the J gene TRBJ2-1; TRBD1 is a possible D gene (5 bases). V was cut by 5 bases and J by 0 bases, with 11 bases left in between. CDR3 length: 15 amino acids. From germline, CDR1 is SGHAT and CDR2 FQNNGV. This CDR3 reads CASSPDRRSYNEQFF. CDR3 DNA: TGTGCCAGCAGCCCCGACAGACGCTCCTACAATGAGCAGTTCTTC. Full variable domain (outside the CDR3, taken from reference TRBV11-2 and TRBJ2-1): EAGVAQSPRYKIIEKRQSVAFWCNPISGHATLYWYQQILGQGPKLLIQFQNNGVVDDSQLPKDRFSAERLKGVDSTLKIQPAKLEDSAVYLCASSPDRRSYNEQFFGPGTRLTVL.